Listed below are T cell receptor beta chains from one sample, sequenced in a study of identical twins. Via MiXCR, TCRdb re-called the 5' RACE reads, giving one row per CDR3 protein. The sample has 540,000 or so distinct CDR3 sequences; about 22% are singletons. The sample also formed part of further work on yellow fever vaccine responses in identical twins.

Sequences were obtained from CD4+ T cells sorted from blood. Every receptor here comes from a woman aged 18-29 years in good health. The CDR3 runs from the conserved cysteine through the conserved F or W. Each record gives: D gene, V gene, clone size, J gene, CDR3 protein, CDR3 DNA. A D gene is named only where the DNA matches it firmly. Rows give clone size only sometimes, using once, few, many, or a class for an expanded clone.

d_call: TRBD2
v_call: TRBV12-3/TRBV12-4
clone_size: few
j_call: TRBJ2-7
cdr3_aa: CASSPPGTSGSYEQYF
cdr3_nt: TGTGCCAGCAGTCCCCCCGGGACTAGCGGGAGTTACGAGCAGTACTTC

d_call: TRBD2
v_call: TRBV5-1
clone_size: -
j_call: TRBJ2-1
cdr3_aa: CASREGRLADSYNEQFF
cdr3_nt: TGCGCCAGCAGAGAAGGCAGGCTAGCGGACTCCTACAATGAGCAGTTCTTC

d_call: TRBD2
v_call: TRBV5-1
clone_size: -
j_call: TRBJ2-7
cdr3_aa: CASSLALTSGIDEQYF
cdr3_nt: TGCGCCAGCAGCTTGGCCCTCACTAGCGGGATCGACGAGCAGTACTTC

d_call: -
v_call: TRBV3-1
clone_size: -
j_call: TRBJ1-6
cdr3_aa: CASSQERGRGADSPLHF
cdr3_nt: TGTGCCAGCAGCCAAGAGAGGGGACGGGGAGCAGATTCACCCCTCCACTTT

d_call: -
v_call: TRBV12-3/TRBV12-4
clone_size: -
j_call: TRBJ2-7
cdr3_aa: CASSQTVSYEQYF
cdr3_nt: TGTGCCAGCAGTCAGACAGTATCCTACGAGCAGTACTTC

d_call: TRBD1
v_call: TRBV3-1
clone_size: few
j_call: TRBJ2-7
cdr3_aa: CASSLPSGTARGEQYF
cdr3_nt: TGTGCCAGCAGCCTACCCTCCGGGACAGCAAGGGGCGAGCAGTACTTC

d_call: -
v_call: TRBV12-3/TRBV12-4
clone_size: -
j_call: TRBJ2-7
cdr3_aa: CASSLGQNYEQYF
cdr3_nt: TGTGCCAGCAGTTTAGGGCAGAACTACGAGCAGTACTTC

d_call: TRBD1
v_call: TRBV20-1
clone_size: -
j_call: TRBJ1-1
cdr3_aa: CSAREHRGYSEAFF
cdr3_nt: TGCAGTGCTAGAGAACACAGGGGTTATTCTGAAGCTTTCTTT

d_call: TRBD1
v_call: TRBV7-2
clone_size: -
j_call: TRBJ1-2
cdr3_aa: CASSPRGGGAYGYTF
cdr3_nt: TGTGCCAGCAGTCCCCGTGGAGGGGGCGCGTATGGCTACACCTTC

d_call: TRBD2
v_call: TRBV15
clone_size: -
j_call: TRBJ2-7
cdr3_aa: CATKGTSVSYEQYF
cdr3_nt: TGTGCCACCAAGGGGACTAGCGTCTCCTACGAGCAGTACTTC

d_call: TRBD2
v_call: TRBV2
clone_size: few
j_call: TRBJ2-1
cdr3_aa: CASSEGPLAGGPGEQFF
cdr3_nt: TGTGCCAGCAGTGAAGGCCCACTAGCGGGGGGGCCCGGTGAGCAGTTCTTC

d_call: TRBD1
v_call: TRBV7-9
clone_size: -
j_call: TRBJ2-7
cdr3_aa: CASSTGQGEQYF
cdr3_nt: TGTGCCAGCAGTACAGGACAGGGCGAGCAGTACTTC

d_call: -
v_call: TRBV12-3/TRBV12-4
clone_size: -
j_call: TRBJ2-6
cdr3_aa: CASSITRGGTAGANVLTF
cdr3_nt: TGTGCCAGCAGTATCACCAGAGGAGGGACAGCTGGGGCCAACGTCCTGACTTTC

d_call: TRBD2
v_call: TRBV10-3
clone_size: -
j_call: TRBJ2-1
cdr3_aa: CAIRVSSGRAGYNEQFF
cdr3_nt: TGTGCCATCAGGGTGTCTAGCGGGAGGGCCGGGTACAATGAGCAGTTCTTC

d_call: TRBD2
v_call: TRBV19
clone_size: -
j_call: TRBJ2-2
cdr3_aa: CASSTGTSVGELFF
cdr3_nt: TGTGCCAGTAGTACCGGGACTAGTGTCGGGGAGCTGTTTTTT

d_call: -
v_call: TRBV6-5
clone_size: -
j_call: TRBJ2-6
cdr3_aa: CASSFEIPGQLGGANVLTF
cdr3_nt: TGTGCCAGCAGTTTCGAGATTCCGGGACAATTGGGCGGGGCCAACGTCCTGACTTTC

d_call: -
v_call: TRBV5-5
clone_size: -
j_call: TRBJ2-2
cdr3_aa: CAMSTGLQTGELFF
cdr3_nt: TGTGCCATGAGCACGGGACTCCAGACCGGGGAGCTGTTTTTT

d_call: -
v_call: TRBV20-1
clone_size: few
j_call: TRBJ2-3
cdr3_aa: CSASLPPWRTSTDTQYF
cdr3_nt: TGCAGTGCTAGTCTACCCCCCTGGCGGACTAGCACAGATACGCAGTATTTT

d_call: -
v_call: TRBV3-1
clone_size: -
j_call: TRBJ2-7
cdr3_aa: CASSQSPGSSYEQYF
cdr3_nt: TGTGCCAGCAGCCAAAGTCCAGGGAGCTCCTACGAGCAGTACTTC

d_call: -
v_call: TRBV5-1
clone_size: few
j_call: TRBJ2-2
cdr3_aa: CASSPDYTGELFF
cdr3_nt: TGCGCCAGCAGCCCAGACTACACCGGGGAGCTGTTTTTT

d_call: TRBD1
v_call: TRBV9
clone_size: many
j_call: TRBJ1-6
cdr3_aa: CASSVDRGGNSPLHF
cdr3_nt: TGTGCCAGCAGCGTGGACAGGGGAGGGAATTCACCCCTCCACTTT

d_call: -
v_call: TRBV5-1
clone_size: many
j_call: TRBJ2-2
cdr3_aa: CASSLVLVRGNTGELFF
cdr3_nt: TGCGCCAGCAGCTTGGTCCTGGTCAGGGGGAACACCGGGGAGCTGTTTTTT

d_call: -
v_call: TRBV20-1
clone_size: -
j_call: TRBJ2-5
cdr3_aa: CSALGTPETQYF
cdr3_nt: TGCAGTGCCCTCGGGACTCCGGAGACCCAGTACTTC

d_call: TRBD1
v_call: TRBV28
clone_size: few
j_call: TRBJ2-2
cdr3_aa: CASSSPGTAAWGELFF
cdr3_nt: TGTGCCAGCAGCTCACCAGGGACAGCTGCATGGGGGGAGCTGTTTTTT

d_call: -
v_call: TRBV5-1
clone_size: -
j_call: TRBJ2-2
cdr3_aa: CASTVQAGTNTGELFF
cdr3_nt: TGCGCCAGCACCGTGCAGGCAGGGACGAACACCGGGGAGCTGTTTTTT

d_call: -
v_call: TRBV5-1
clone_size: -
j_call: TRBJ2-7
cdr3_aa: CASSSDSKPYEQYF
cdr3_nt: TGCGCCAGCAGCTCGGACTCGAAGCCCTACGAGCAGTACTTC

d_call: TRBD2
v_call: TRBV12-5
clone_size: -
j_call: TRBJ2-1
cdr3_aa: CASGLARGGGHSYNEQFF
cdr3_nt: TGTGCTAGTGGTTTGGCACGTGGCGGGGGGCACTCCTACAATGAGCAGTTCTTC

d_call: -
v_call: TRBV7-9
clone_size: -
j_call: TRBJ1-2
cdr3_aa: CASSLSTAPGGYTF
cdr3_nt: TGTGCCAGCAGCTTATCAACAGCGCCCGGGGGCTACACCTTC